The clone carrying this T cell receptor (beta chain) was detected a few times. Sequenced by immunoSEQ multiplex PCR; TCRdb stores in-frame clones only, minus some. The sample records 68,000 or so clones, 90% being singletons. This record belongs to a study of blood T cell repertoires in COVID-19. The CDR3 runs 16 residues. Germline values: CDR1 MNHEY, CDR2 SMNVEV (reference sequence). Trimming at V came to 7 bases and at J to 3 bases, leaving 9 bases not matched to a gene. The TCR originated in a man aged 50 or older with COVID-19, enrolled during active disease. The sequencing input was peripheral blood. V gene TRBV27 combines with J gene TRBJ2-6; 7 bases match TRBD2. CDR3: CASTSWGTNGANVLTF. The CDR3 nucleotides are TGTGCCAGCACCTCGTGGGGGACTAATGGGGCCAACGTCCTGACTTTC.